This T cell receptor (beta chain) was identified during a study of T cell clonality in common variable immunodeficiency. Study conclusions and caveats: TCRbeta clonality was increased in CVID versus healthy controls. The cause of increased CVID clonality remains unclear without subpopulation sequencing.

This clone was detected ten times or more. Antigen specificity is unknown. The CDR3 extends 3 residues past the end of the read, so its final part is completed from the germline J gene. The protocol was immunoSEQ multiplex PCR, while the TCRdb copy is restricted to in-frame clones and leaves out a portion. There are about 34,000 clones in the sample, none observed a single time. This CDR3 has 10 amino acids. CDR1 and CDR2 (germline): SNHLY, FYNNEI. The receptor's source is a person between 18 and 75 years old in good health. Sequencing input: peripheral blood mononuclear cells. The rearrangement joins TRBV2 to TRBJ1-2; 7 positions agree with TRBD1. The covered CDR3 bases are TGTGCCAGCCGAGGGGGCGGC. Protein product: CASRGGG. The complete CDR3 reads CASRGGGYTF.